The 18 T cell receptor beta chains given below trace back to one sample, sequenced in a study of blood T cell repertoires in COVID-19 (dated by TCRdb to about 2020). The library was produced with the immunoSEQ multiplex PCR assay. This immuneACCESS table, as held by TCRdb, lists in-frame sequences with V and J called but not all clones. Of the missing ones, under half trace to an unresolved V gene in checked studies; the others have no known cause. The sample records hundreds of thousands of clones, 87% of which are singletons. In total, the top ten clones hold under 2% of the sample. The sample consisted of PBMCs or T cells enriched from blood (not recorded which). All receptors derive from a woman aged 18-29 years with acute COVID-19.

This clone has a handful of counts. The J gene is TRBJ1-4, the V gene TRBV7-9, with 8 bases that match TRBD1. CDR3 length equals 16 residues. Germline CDR1 reads SEHNR; CDR2 reads FQNEAQ (reference sequence). V lost 2 bases and J lost 5; bases outside the gene matches: 7. CDR3 amino acids: CASSLSKDRVNEKLFF. The DNA for the CDR3 is TGTGCCAGCAGCTTATCGAAGGACAGGGTGAATGAAAAACTGTTTTTT.

The chain is built from TRBV7-2 and TRBJ2-3, with D perhaps TRBD2 (5 bases). V was shortened by 2 bases and J by 6 bases, with 12 bases between the two germline ends. This CDR3 spans 14 amino acids. The germline V gene encodes CDR1 SGHTA and CDR2 FQGNSA. The CDR3 is CASSLRGVEDTQYF. The CDR3 DNA is TGTGCCAGCAGCTTACGGGGAGTCGAGGATACGCAGTATTTT.

V is TRBV19 and J is TRBJ1-1; 8 bases match TRBD1. Trimming took 7 bases from V and 3 from J; bases not matched to a gene: 4. The CDR3 length is 13 residues. Germline V gives CDR1 LNHDA, CDR2 SQIVND (reference sequence). The DNA for the CDR3 is TGTGCCAGTACCCGGGACAGGTACACTGAAGCTTTCTTT. Its translation: CASTRDRYTEAFF.

The V gene is TRBV27, the J gene TRBJ2-3; TRBD2 matches at 15 bases. The CDR3 is made up of 15 amino acids. The V gene's germline CDR1 is MNHEY and CDR2 SMNVEV (reference sequence). V gave up 10 bases and J gave up 4 bases; unmatched junction bases: 6. This CDR3 reads CATKGLAGGPDTQYF. The CDR3 nucleotides are TGTGCCACCAAGGGACTAGCGGGAGGTCCAGATACGCAGTATTTT.

J is TRBJ2-1 and V is TRBV10-3; 13 nucleotides agree with TRBD2. V lost 7 bases, J lost 7 bases, and 10 bases stayed unmatched. Germline loops: CDR1 ENHRY, CDR2 SYGVKD. The CDR3 is 16 residues long. The CDR3 bases are TGTGCCATCAAGAAGACCGGGACTAGCGGGGCAAATGAGCAGTTCTTC. Protein product: CAIKKTGTSGANEQFF.

J is TRBJ1-2 and V is TRBV19; 7 bases are a match to TRBD1. This CDR3 is 15 amino acids long. The germline CDR1 and CDR2 sequences are LNHDA and SQIVND (reference sequence). After removal of 6 bases from V and 4 bases from J, the junction contained 11 bases not matched to a gene. CDR3 loop: CASRVAPTGSYGYTF. CDR3 bases: TGTGCCAGTAGGGTAGCGCCGACAGGGAGCTATGGCTACACCTTC.

Only one count was recorded for this clone. The chain is built from TRBV21-1 and TRBJ2-7; the D call of TRBD2 is as the table states it, not checked on the DNA. TRBV21-1 corresponds to a pseudogene. The CDR3 has 16 amino acids. CDR3 in amino acids: CASSKLAGGRRDEQYF. CDR3 coding DNA: TGTGCCAGCAGCAAGCTAGCGGGAGGGCGCAGGGACGAGCAGTACTTC.

This chain links TRBV7-2 with TRBJ1-3; D is unclear. Per germline, CDR1 SGHTA and CDR2 FQGNSA. The CDR3 is made up of 14 amino acids. The V end lost 2 bases, the J end lost 4 bases, and 9 bases lay between the germline ends. CDR3 nucleotides: TGTGCCAGCAGCTTATCCGTGGCAGGAAACACCATATATTTT. Protein sequence: CASSLSVAGNTIYF.

The genes are TRBV10-3 and TRBJ1-1, with a weak D call TRBD1 (5 bases). CDR1 ENHRY and CDR2 SYGVKD come from the germline V gene. Trimming took 7 bases from V and 6 from J, leaving 18 bases between them. The CDR3 runs to 14 residues. CDR3 DNA sequence: TGTGCCATCAAGGGGAGGGGATCGGGACCTGAAGCTTTCTTT. Its protein is CAIKGRGSGPEAFF.

The chain couples TRBV2 to TRBJ1-1, with D tentatively TRBD1 (5 bases). The V end lost 3 bases, the J end lost 7 bases, and 12 bases lay between the germline ends. This CDR3 is built from 13 residues. The V gene's germline CDR1 is SNHLY and CDR2 FYNNEI. The CDR3 DNA sequence: TGTGCCAGCAGTGACGGGGGAGCCTTTGAAGCTTTCTTT. It specifies CASSDGGAFEAFF. Drawing the rest from reference TRBV2 and TRBJ1-1, the complete variable domain is EPEVTQTPSHQVTQMGQEVILRCVPISNHLYFYWYRQILGQKVEFLVSFYNNEISEKSEIFDDQFSVERPDGSNFTLKIRSTKLEDSAMYFCASSDGGAFEAFFGQGTRLTVV.

This clone showed up just a few times. The genes are TRBV29-1 and TRBJ2-3; maybe TRBD2 (5 bases). The CDR3 covers 11 residues. V gave up 7 bases and J gave up 6 bases, with 11 bases separating them. The germline V gene has CDR1 SQVTM and CDR2 ANQGSEA. The CDR3 nucleotides read TGCAGCGCTTTACAGCGGGATACGCAGTATTTT. It is translated as CSALQRDTQYF.

This rearrangement joins TRBV11-2 to TRBJ2-1; the match to TRBD2 covers 14 bases. Germline V lookup: CDR1 SGHAT, CDR2 FQNNGV. The J segment lost 2 bases and the V segment lost 5 bases, leaving 5 bases of the junction unmatched. The CDR3 runs to 17 residues. The DNA of the CDR3 is TGTGCCAGCAGCACCGGGACTAGCGGGAGACCCTACAATGAGCAGTTCTTC. Its translation: CASSTGTSGRPYNEQFF.

This clone occurred once. The V call is TRBV30, the J call TRBJ2-7; 9 positions match TRBD1. Germline CDR1 reads GTSNPN; CDR2 reads SVGIG (reference sequence). The CDR3 extends over 18 amino acids. The trim removed 1 base at V and 4 bases at J, leaving 17 bases unmatched. CDR3 bases: TGTGCCTGGAGTGGCGGGACAGGGAGCGTGCGGAAGATTTACGAGCAGTACTTC. Its protein is CAWSGGTGSVRKIYEQYF.

This sequence joins TRBV9 and TRBJ2-3; TRBD2 agrees at 7 bases. V lost 0 bases, J lost 4 bases, and 5 bases stayed unmatched. The CDR3 length is 15 residues. The germline CDR1 and CDR2 sequences are SGDLS and YYNGEE. The CDR3 spells CASSVEGEGSDTQYF. DNA for the CDR3: TGTGCCAGCAGCGTAGAAGGGGAGGGATCAGATACGCAGTATTTT.

V and J are TRBV10-2 and TRBJ1-2; 7 nucleotides match TRBD1. Germline-derived CDR1 and CDR2 are WSHSY and SAAADI. The length of the CDR3 is 14 residues. Trimming at V came to 6 bases and at J to 5 bases, leaving 9 bases not matched to a gene. CDR3 amino acids: CASRTGAGDYGYTF. Written as DNA, the CDR3 is TGCGCCAGCAGAACAGGGGCAGGGGATTATGGCTACACCTTC.

This clone was detected a few times. The V call is TRBV29-1, the J call TRBJ1-2; TRBD1 is a possible D gene (5 bases). CDR1 and CDR2 from the germline V gene are SQVTM and ANQGSEA. This CDR3 is built from 15 residues. Trimming left V 0 bases short and J 3 bases short, with 14 bases between. DNA of the CDR3: TGCAGCGTTGAAGATATCGGGGGAGGCTACTATGGCTACACCTTC. It specifies CSVEDIGGGYYGYTF.

The CDR3 protein is CASSPTPGLPPTQYF. CDR3 bases: TGTGCCAGCAGTCCCACGCCGGGACTACCACCAACACAGTATTTT. This rearrangement joins TRBV28 to TRBJ2-3; 7 bases are a match to TRBD2. V gave up 5 bases and J gave up 12 bases; unmatched junction bases: 17. The CDR3 covers 15 residues. The germline V gene encodes CDR1 MDHEN and CDR2 SYDVKM.

The J gene is TRBJ1-2, the V gene TRBV6-5; maybe TRBD1 (6 bases). Trimming removed 6 bases from V and 4 bases from J, with 18 bases in between. Germline V gene sequence: CDR1 MNHEY, CDR2 SVGAGI. CDR3 length equals 15 residues. As DNA, the CDR3 is TGTGCCAGCAGGGACCTACAGGGTGGTAGCTATGGCTACACCTTC. Amino acids: CASRDLQGGSYGYTF.